Listed below are T cell receptor beta chains from one sample, sequenced in a study of blood T cell repertoires in COVID-19. The data were produced by immunoSEQ multiplex PCR, yet TCRdb's version contains in-frame clones alone and is incomplete. The sample consists of roughly 180,000 clones, around 85% of them appearing once. The sequencing sample was made of peripheral blood. These receptors all stem from a woman aged 60 to 75 with acute or convalescent COVID-19. CDR3s include the opening cysteine and the closing phenylalanine or tryptophan. The D gene is left open where the match is weak. Some rows mark clone size as missing; the rest say once, few, many or name a class of expanded clone.

>.|TRBV6-1|.|TRBJ2-3
TGTGCCAGCAGTGAAGGGGGCAGCTCTGGGGATACGCAGTATTTT
CASSEGGSSGDTQYF
>.|TRBV4-2|.|TRBJ1-1
TGTGCCAGCAGCCAGGCTGGACAGCGGATGAACACTGAAGCTTTCTTT
CASSQAGQRMNTEAFF
>.|TRBV30|.|TRBJ1-3
TGTGCCTGGAGTGACGGGTACTCTGGAAACACCATATATTTT
CAWSDGYSGNTIYF
>.|TRBV9|TRBD2|TRBJ2-3
TGTGCCAGCAGCGTAGGATCCGGGACTAGGGCAGATACGCAGTATTTT
CASSVGSGTRADTQYF
>.|TRBV3-1/TRBV3-2|TRBD1|TRBJ1-1
TGTGCCAGCAGCCGGGGACAGCAGCCCTCCACTGAAGCTTTCTTT
CASSRGQQPSTEAFF
>.|TRBV18|.|TRBJ2-3
TGTGCCAGCTCACCAGGCCGGAGGAGCGATACGCAGTATTTT
CASSPGRRSDTQYF
>.|TRBV27|TRBD1|TRBJ1-2
TGTGCCAGCAGTTTATTAGGGGGACAGGGGACTTTCAGGGATGGCTACACCTTC
CASSLLGGQGTFRDGYTF
>.|TRBV19|.|TRBJ1-1
TGTGCCAGTAGTAGGCCCACAGTCACTGAAGCTTTCTTT
CASSRPTVTEAFF
>.|TRBV6-1|.|TRBJ1-6
TGTGCCAGCAGTAACCAGGGTGGGTCCCTCCACTTT
CASSNQGGSLHF
>.|TRBV5-4|TRBD1|TRBJ1-2
TGTGCCAGCAGCCCCCGCGGGACAGGCCTGGATGGCTACACCTTC
CASSPRGTGLDGYTF
>once|TRBV9|.|TRBJ1-6
TGTGCCAGCAGCTCCCTTTTAAATTCACCCCTCCACTTT
CASSSLLNSPLHF
>.|TRBV5-1|TRBD1|TRBJ2-3
TGCGCCAGCAGCTTATACCGGGACAGGGACACAGATACGCAGTATTTT
CASSLYRDRDTDTQYF
>.|TRBV19|TRBD2|TRBJ2-5
TGTGCCAGTAAGGTAGCGGGCGGGGAGACCCAGTACTTC
CASKVAGGETQYF
>.|TRBV9|.|TRBJ1-2
TGTGCCAGCAGCGTGGACAGCCCTCTATGGGGCTACACCTTC
CASSVDSPLWGYTF
>.|TRBV3-1/TRBV3-2|.|TRBJ1-6
TGTGCCAGGCGGGGTAGGGACTATAATTCACCCCTCCACTTT
CARRGRDYNSPLHF
>.|TRBV19|.|TRBJ2-2
TGTGCCAGTAGTAGGGGGGAATTGAACACCGGGGAGCTGTTTTTT
CASSRGELNTGELFF
>.|TRBV5-1|TRBD1|TRBJ1-1
TGCGCCAGCAGCTCCGGGACAGGGGTACTGAACACTGAAGCTTTCTTT
CASSSGTGVLNTEAFF
>.|TRBV9|TRBD2|TRBJ2-2
TGTGCCAGCAGCGTAGTAGCGGGAGGTTACGGGGAGCTGTTTTTT
CASSVVAGGYGELFF
>.|TRBV9|TRBD1|TRBJ2-1
TGTGCCAGCAGCGCCCGGACAGGCGGCCCCCACAATGAGCAGTTCTTC
CASSARTGGPHNEQFF
>.|TRBV6-5|.|TRBJ1-1
TGTGCCAGCAGCTCCCGGTTCCCACCCACTGAAGCTTTCTTT
CASSSRFPPTEAFF
>few|TRBV18|TRBD2|TRBJ2-2
TGTGCCAGCTCATACTTAGCGGGAAGAGAAGGCGGGGAGCTGTTTTTT
CASSYLAGREGGELFF
>.|TRBV29-1|.|TRBJ2-1
TGCAGCGGACTGCGCTTCTCCAATGAGCAGTTCTTC
CSGLRFSNEQFF
>.|TRBV6-2/TRBV6-3|.|TRBJ1-4
TGTGCCAGCAGTCGGACAAGAAATGAAAAACTGTTTTTT
CASSRTRNEKLFF
>.|TRBV18|TRBD2|TRBJ2-3
TGTGCCAGCTCACCACCGAAGGGCTTGCGGGAGAGCCGCACAGATACGCAGTATTTT
CASSPPKGLRESRTDTQYF
>.|TRBV14|.|TRBJ1-2
TGTGCCAGCAGCCAAGAAAGGGAGTATGGCTACACCTTC
CASSQEREYGYTF
>.|TRBV7-2|TRBD2|TRBJ2-2
TGTGCCAGCAGCTTAGGGAGTCTAGCGGCGGAGCTGTTTTTT
CASSLGSLAAELFF
>.|TRBV5-1|TRBD2|TRBJ2-2
TGCGCCAGCAGCCGCTCGCTAGCGGGAGCCGGGGAGCTGTTTTTT
CASSRSLAGAGELFF
>.|TRBV4-1|.|TRBJ2-5
TGCGCCAGCAGCCAAGACGGGGTCGGGGTAGAGACCCAGTACTTC
CASSQDGVGVETQYF
>.|TRBV27|.|TRBJ2-1
TGTGCCAGCAGTAACGGGTACAATGAGCAGTTCTTC
CASSNGYNEQFF
>once|TRBV6-1|.|TRBJ2-7
TGTGCCAGCAGTGGGTGGTTGGCTGGGACACTCCCTTACGAGCAGTACTTC
CASSGWLAGTLPYEQYF
>.|TRBV4-2|TRBD1|TRBJ1-5
TGTGCCAGCAGCCATGCCGGGACAGGGAATCAGCCCCAGCATTTT
CASSHAGTGNQPQHF
>.|TRBV27|.|TRBJ2-3
TGTGCCAGCAGTCTACGGGACACCTCAGATACGCAGTATTTT
CASSLRDTSDTQYF
>.|TRBV5-8|.|TRBJ2-3
TGTGCCAGCAGCTTGGAAGGCGGGAGCACAGATACGCAGTATTTT
CASSLEGGSTDTQYF
>few|TRBV11-3|.|TRBJ2-3
TGTGCCAGCAGCTTAGACTGGGCGGGGACAGATACGCAGTATTTT
CASSLDWAGTDTQYF
>.|TRBV27|TRBD2|TRBJ2-7
TGTGCCAGCAGTCCATCGCCGACTAGCGGGAGTCTTTCTTACGAGCAGTACTTC
CASSPSPTSGSLSYEQYF